This T cell receptor (beta chain) was recovered during a study of T cell changes during pregnancy in multiple sclerosis. Germline V CDR1 and CDR2: SGHTA, FQGNSA. Trimming took off 1 base at V and 4 bases at J, with 11 bases between the two ends. The CDR3 contains 15 residues. Method: immunoSEQ multiplex PCR; TCRdb's copy keeps in-frame clones and lacks some. Of over 70,000 clones detected, around 94% appear once; the ten largest clones hold approximately 0.84%. This clonotype originated in a female donor with multiple sclerosis, enrolled in a pregnancy study. The chain is built from TRBV7-2 and TRBJ1-5; D remains ambiguous. The source was peripheral blood, collected in the third trimester of pregnancy. CDR3 sequence (DNA): TGTGCCAGCAGCTTAGGAAGTCAGGTGAATCAGCCCCAGCATTTT. Residues: CASSLGSQVNQPQHF.